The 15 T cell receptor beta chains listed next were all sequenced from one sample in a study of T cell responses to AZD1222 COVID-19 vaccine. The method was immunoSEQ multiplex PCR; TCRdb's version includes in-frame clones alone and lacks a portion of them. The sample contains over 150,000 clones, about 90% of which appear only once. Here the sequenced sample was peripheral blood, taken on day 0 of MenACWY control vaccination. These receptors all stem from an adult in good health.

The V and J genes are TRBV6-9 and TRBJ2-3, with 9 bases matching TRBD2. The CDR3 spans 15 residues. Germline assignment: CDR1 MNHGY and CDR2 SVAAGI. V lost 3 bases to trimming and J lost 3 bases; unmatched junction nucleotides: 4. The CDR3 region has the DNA TGTGCCAGCAGTTACCAGCGGGGGGAAACAGATACGCAGTATTTT. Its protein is CASSYQRGETDTQYF.

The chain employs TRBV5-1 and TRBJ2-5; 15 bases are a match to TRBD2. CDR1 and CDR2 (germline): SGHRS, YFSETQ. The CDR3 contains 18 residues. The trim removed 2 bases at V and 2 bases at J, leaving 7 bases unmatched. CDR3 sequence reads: CASSLQGLAGGTQETQYF. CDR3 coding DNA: TGCGCCAGCAGCTTACAAGGACTAGCGGGAGGGACACAAGAGACCCAGTACTTC. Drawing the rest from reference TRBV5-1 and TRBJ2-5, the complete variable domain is KAGVTQTPRYLIKTRGQQVTLSCSPISGHRSVSWYQQTPGQGLQFLFEYFSETQRNKGNFPGRFSGRQFSNSRSEMNVSTLELGDSALYLCASSLQGLAGGTQETQYFGPGTRLLVL.

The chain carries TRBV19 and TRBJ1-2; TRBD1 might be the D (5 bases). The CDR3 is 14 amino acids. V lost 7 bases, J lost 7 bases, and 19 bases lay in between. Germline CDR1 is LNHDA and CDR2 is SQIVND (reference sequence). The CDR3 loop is CASTTGTPGGGYTF. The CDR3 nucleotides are TGTGCCAGTACTACCGGGACCCCGGGTGGTGGCTACACCTTC.

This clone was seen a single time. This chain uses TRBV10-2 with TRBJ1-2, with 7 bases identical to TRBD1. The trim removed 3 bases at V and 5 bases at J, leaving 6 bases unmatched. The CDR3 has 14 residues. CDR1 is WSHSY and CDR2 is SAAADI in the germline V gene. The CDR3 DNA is TGCGCCAGCAGTGAAGGCAGGGGGGCGTATGGCTACACCTTC. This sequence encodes CASSEGRGAYGYTF.

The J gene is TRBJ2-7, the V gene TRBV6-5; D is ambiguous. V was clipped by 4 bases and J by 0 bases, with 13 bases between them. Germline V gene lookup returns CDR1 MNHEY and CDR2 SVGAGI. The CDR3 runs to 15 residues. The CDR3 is CASSSGVLPSYEQYF. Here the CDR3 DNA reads TGTGCCAGCAGTTCTGGGGTCCTCCCCTCCTACGAGCAGTACTTC.

In DNA form, the CDR3 reads TGTGCCAGCAGTCGACTAGCGGAAGAGACCCAGTACTTC. Translating it yields CASSRLAEETQYF. The rearrangement uses TRBV12-3 or TRBV12-4 and TRBJ2-5; TRBD2 matches 9 bases. The CDR3 runs to 13 residues. Trimming took 5 bases from V and 3 from J; bases not matched to a gene: 1.

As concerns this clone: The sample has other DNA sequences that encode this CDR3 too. This CDR3 reads CASSGQGYGYTF. The CDR3 DNA follows: TGTGCCAGCAGTGGACAGGGCTATGGCTACACCTTC. The chain combines TRBV12-3 or TRBV12-4 with TRBJ1-2, with TRBD1 identical over 8 bases. V lost 5 bases, J lost 4 bases, and 0 bases stayed unmatched. The CDR3 is 12 residues long.

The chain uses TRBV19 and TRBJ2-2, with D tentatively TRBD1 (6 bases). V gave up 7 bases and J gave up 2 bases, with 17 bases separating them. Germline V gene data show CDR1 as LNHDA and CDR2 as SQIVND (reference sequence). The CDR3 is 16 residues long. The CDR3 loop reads CASILGSGTNTGELFF. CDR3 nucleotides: TGTGCCAGTATTCTTGGATCCGGGACAAACACCGGGGAGCTGTTTTTT.

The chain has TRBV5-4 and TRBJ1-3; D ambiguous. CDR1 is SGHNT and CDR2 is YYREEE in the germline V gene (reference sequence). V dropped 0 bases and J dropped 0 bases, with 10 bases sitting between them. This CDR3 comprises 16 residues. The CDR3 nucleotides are TGTGCCAGCAGCTTGGACCCGAGATCCTCTGGAAACACCATATATTTT. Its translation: CASSLDPRSSGNTIYF.

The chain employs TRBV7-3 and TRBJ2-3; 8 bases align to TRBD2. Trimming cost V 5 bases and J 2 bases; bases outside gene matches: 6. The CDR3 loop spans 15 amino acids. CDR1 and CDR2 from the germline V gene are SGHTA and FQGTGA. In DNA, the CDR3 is TGTGCCAGCAGCCCTATAGCGGGAAACACAGATACGCAGTATTTT. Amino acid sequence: CASSPIAGNTDTQYF. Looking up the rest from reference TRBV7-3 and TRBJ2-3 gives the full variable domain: GAGVSQTPSNKVTEKGKYVELRCDPISGHTALYWYRQSLGQGPEFLIYFQGTGAADDSGLPNDRFFAVRPEGSVSTLKIQRTERGDSAVYLCASSPIAGNTDTQYFGPGTRLTVL.

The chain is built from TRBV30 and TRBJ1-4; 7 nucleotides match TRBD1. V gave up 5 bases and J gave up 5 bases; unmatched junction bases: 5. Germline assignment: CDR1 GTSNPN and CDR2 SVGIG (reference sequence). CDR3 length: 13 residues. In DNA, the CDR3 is TGTGCCTGGGGCATACAGGGGAATGAAAAACTGTTTTTT. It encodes CAWGIQGNEKLFF.

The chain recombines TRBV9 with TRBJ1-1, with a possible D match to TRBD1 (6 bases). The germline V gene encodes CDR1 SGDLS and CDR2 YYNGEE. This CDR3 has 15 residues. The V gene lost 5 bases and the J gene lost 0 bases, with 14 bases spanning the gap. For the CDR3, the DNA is TGTGCCAGCAGTCTACTGGACAGAGTGAACACTGAAGCTTTCTTT. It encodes CASSLLDRVNTEAFF.

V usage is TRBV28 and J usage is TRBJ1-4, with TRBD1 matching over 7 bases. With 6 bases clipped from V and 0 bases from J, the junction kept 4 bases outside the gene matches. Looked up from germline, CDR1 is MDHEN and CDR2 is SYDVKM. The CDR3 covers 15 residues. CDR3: CASRGTDATNEKLFF. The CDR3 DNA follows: TGTGCCAGCAGGGGGACAGATGCAACTAATGAAAAACTGTTTTTT.

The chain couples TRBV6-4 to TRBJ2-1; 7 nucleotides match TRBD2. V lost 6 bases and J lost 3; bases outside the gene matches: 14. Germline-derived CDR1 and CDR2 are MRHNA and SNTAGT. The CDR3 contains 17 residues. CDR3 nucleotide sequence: TGTGCCAGCAGCCGAGTCGCGAGGGCGGGAGACTACAATGAGCAGTTCTTC. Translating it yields CASSRVARAGDYNEQFF.

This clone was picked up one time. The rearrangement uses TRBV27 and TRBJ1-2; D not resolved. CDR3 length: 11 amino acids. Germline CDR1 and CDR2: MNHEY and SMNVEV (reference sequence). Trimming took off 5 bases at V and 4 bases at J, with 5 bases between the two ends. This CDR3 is CASSPGYGYTF. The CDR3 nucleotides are TGTGCCAGCAGTCCGGGCTATGGCTACACCTTC.